These 23 T cell receptor beta chains were all obtained from the same sample, sequenced in a study of CD4+ T cells in melanoma. The repertoire was sequenced with immunoSEQ multiplex PCR; TCRdb's copy has only in-frame clones and lacks some. The sample consists of over 45,000 clones, 60% to 75% of them appearing once. Specimen: tumor tissue. These TCRs come from a human donor with melanoma.

V usage is TRBV7-2 and J usage is TRBJ2-2; perhaps TRBD1 as D (5 bases). This CDR3 is 13 amino acids long. V shed 8 bases and J shed 4 bases, with 11 bases lying between them. Per germline, CDR1 SGHTA and CDR2 FQGNSA. The CDR3 region is CASLQGSTGELFF. The CDR3 DNA reads TGTGCCAGCCTCCAGGGATCCACCGGGGAGCTGTTTTTT.

The gene calls are TRBV4-1 and TRBJ1-5; tentative D call: TRBD1 (5 bases). The CDR3 spans 16 residues. The germline gives CDR1 MGHRA, CDR2 YSYEKL. The germline V and J ends were trimmed by 1 base and 5 bases, with 15 bases remaining between them. CDR3 sequence reads: CASSQGLGLGDQPQHF. As DNA, the CDR3 is TGCGCCAGCAGCCAAGGATTGGGGCTGGGGGATCAGCCCCAGCATTTT.

The chain recombines TRBV4-3 with TRBJ1-2, with a weak D call TRBD1 (6 bases). The CDR3 length is 15 residues. Trimming pared 0 bases from V and 7 bases from J, leaving 15 bases between. Per germline, CDR1 LGHNA and CDR2 YSLEER. The CDR3 protein is CASSQDRVQGSGYTF. The CDR3 bases are TGCGCCAGCAGCCAAGATCGTGTACAGGGATCTGGCTACACCTTC.

This clone was seen more than once but under ten times. The rearrangement joins TRBV28 to TRBJ2-1, with 8 bases identical to TRBD1. The CDR3 runs to 14 residues. V lost 3 bases to trimming and J lost 4 bases; unmatched junction nucleotides: 2. Germline CDR1 is MDHEN and CDR2 is SYDVKM. The CDR3 DNA reads TGTGCCAGCAGTTTGGGACAGGTTTACAATGAGCAGTTCTTC. Protein: CASSLGQVYNEQFF. Using reference TRBV28 and TRBJ2-1 for the parts outside the CDR3, the full variable domain is DVKVTQSSRYLVKRTGEKVFLECVQDMDHENMFWYRQDPGLGLRLIYFSYDVKMKEKGDIPEGYSVSREKKERFSLILESASTNQTSMYLCASSLGQVYNEQFFGPGTRLTVL.

V is TRBV28 and J is TRBJ2-1, with TRBD2 matching 10 bases. CDR1 and CDR2 (germline): MDHEN, SYDVKM. V trimming: 8 bases; J trimming: 3 bases; junction bases outside the gene matches: 7. CDR3 size: 15 residues. The CDR3 bases are TGTGCCAGCCGCGGGCCTAGCGGGGGCTACAATGAGCAGTTCTTC. It encodes CASRGPSGGYNEQFF.

The chain carries TRBV18 and TRBJ1-1, with 10 bases aligning to TRBD1. CDR1 is KGHSH and CDR2 is LQKENI in the germline V gene. Trimming at V came to 1 base and at J to 6 bases, leaving 8 bases not matched to a gene. The length of the CDR3 is 16 residues. CDR3: CASSPLNRDRGAEAFF. The CDR3 DNA is TGTGCCAGCTCACCACTGAACCGGGACAGGGGCGCTGAAGCTTTCTTT.

The chain carries TRBV9 and TRBJ1-3, with D hard to call. The V end was cut by 3 bases, the J end by 0 bases, with 7 bases between. The CDR3 sequence is 14 residues long. Germline CDR1 SGDLS, CDR2 YYNGEE. The CDR3 coding sequence is TGTGCCAGCAGCGCAGGAAACTCTGGAAACACCATATATTTT. This translates into CASSAGNSGNTIYF.

The chain recombines TRBV5-1 with TRBJ1-2; D perhaps matches TRBD1 (5 bases). CDR3 size: 13 residues. Germline loops: CDR1 SGHRS, CDR2 YFSETQ. V lost 4 bases and J 8 bases, leaving 15 bases between the germline ends. CDR3 in DNA: TGCGCCAGCAGCGGATGGGGGGTGGGCGGCTACACCTTC. Its protein product is CASSGWGVGGYTF.

CDR3 loop: CASSMGWSYNEQFF. Here the CDR3 DNA reads TGTGCCAGTAGTATGGGCTGGTCCTACAATGAGCAGTTCTTC. The chain combines TRBV19 with TRBJ2-1; D gene ambiguous. The CDR3 is 14 amino acids. The V gene lost 3 bases and the J gene lost 1 base, with 7 bases spanning the gap. In germline, CDR1 is LNHDA, CDR2 SQIVND (reference sequence).

The chain uses TRBV6-6 and TRBJ1-1; possibly TRBD1 for D (5 bases). This CDR3 has 15 amino acids. The germline CDR1 and CDR2 sequences are MNHNY and SVGAGI (reference sequence). Trimming shortened V by 3 bases and J by 0 bases, and 11 bases separated the two germline ends. DNA of the CDR3: TGTGCCAGCAGTTATCTGGGACGAATGAACACTGAAGCTTTCTTT. Translating it yields CASSYLGRMNTEAFF.

J is TRBJ2-1 and V is TRBV30; 7 bases are shared with TRBD1. The germline gives CDR1 GTSNPN, CDR2 SVGIG (reference sequence). V lost 4 bases and J lost 10; bases outside the gene matches: 4. This CDR3 spans 11 amino acids. CDR3 loop: CAWMTGREQFF. Written as DNA, the CDR3 is TGTGCCTGGATGACAGGGCGAGAGCAGTTCTTC.

V and J are TRBV20-1 and TRBJ1-2, with D unresolved. Germline V gene data show CDR1 as DFQATT and CDR2 as SNEGSKA (reference sequence). The CDR3 is 11 amino acids. V lost 5 bases, J lost 6 bases, and 10 bases lay in between. The CDR3 sequence: CSAETLNGYTF. The CDR3 bases are TGCAGTGCTGAGACCTTGAATGGCTACACCTTC.

The genes are TRBV10-2 and TRBJ1-1; 7 nucleotides line up with TRBD1. After removal of 5 bases from V and 1 base from J, the junction contained 10 bases not matched to a gene. The CDR3 has 16 amino acids. CDR1 and CDR2 (germline): WSHSY, SAAADI. CDR3 sequence (DNA): TGCGCCAGCAGTAAGATTCCCGGGACAGAGAACACTGAAGCTTTCTTT. It yields the protein CASSKIPGTENTEAFF.

The chain is built from TRBV9 and TRBJ1-1; 9 bases line up with TRBD1. Losses at the gene ends were 3 bases for V and 0 bases for J; bases not matched to a gene: 6. The CDR3 sequence is 16 residues long. Germline CDR1 and CDR2: SGDLS and YYNGEE. This chain's CDR3 is CASSALQGAMNTEAFF. The CDR3, as DNA: TGTGCCAGCAGCGCCTTACAGGGGGCAATGAACACTGAAGCTTTCTTT.

The chain links TRBV7-9 to TRBJ2-1; D call uncertain. Between the trimmed V and J ends, which lost 0 bases and 5 bases, there was a span of 8 bases. The germline CDR1 and CDR2 sequences are SEHNR and FQNEAQ (reference sequence). This CDR3 has 14 amino acids. The CDR3 DNA follows: TGTGCCAGCAGCTTAGCCAGAACCAACAATGAGCAGTTCTTC. It encodes CASSLARTNNEQFF.

The V call is TRBV4-3, the J call TRBJ1-5; unclear D gene. CDR1 is LGHNA and CDR2 is YSLEER in the germline V gene. The ends were cut back, 5 bases at V and 1 base at J, with 12 bases in the middle. This CDR3 has 15 residues. The CDR3 is CASSYTLESNQPQHF. The CDR3 DNA follows: TGCGCCAGCAGCTATACATTGGAAAGCAATCAGCCCCAGCATTTT.

This clone was counted only a few times. V is TRBV11-2 and J is TRBJ1-2; 8 positions agree with TRBD1. CDR1 and CDR2 (germline): SGHAT, FQNNGV. CDR3 length: 13 amino acids. J lost 6 bases, V lost 6 bases, and 6 bases had no gene match. CDR3 in amino acids: CASRGQGKDGYTF. In DNA form, the CDR3 reads TGTGCCAGCAGAGGACAGGGCAAGGATGGCTACACCTTC.

This clone appeared a single time. The rearrangement uses TRBV28 and TRBJ1-5; 10 bases match TRBD1. CDR1 is MDHEN and CDR2 is SYDVKM in the germline V gene. V dropped 6 bases and J dropped 0; count of bases not matched to a gene: 2. The CDR3 consists of 15 residues. The CDR3 nucleotides read TGTGCCAGCAGCGGACAGGGGGATAGCAATCAGCCCCAGCATTTT. Translation gives CASSGQGDSNQPQHF.

This clone was recorded a few times. An end of the junction does not agree with germline; a read error may underlie this. The rearrangement links TRBV7-7 to TRBJ2-7; TRBD1 matches 11 bases. The CDR3 extends over 13 amino acids. Per germline, CDR1 SSHAT and CDR2 FNYEAQ (reference sequence). The CDR3: CASSLGQGAEQYF. CDR3 nucleotide sequence: TGTGCTAGCAGCTTAGGACAGGGGGCCGAGCAGTACTTC.

The chain employs TRBV7-3 and TRBJ2-1; 9 positions match TRBD1. Unmatched junction bases numbered 5, after V lost 8 bases and J lost 9 bases. Per germline, CDR1 SGHTA and CDR2 FQGTGA. The CDR3 contains 12 residues. CDR3 sequence: CASGGQGSEQFF. CDR3 DNA: TGTGCCAGCGGCGGACAGGGGAGTGAGCAGTTCTTC.

This rearrangement joins TRBV6-6 to TRBJ2-7; D not certain. The ends were cut back, 4 bases at V and 5 bases at J, with 15 bases in the middle. Germline assignment: CDR1 MNHNY and CDR2 SVGAGI (reference sequence). The CDR3 has 14 residues. CDR3 region: CASSSPFSMNEQYF. CDR3 DNA: TGTGCCAGCAGTTCTCCCTTTTCCATGAACGAGCAGTACTTC.

The chain is built from TRBV11-2 and TRBJ2-1; 7 bases agree with TRBD1. The CDR3 is 16 amino acids. V shed 5 bases, J shed 0 bases, and the junction held 7 bases outside the gene matches. Germline V gene lookup returns CDR1 SGHAT and CDR2 FQNNGV. The CDR3: CASSIRQGSSYNEQFF. CDR3 sequence (DNA): TGTGCCAGCAGCATCCGACAGGGCAGCTCCTACAATGAGCAGTTCTTC.

The chain has TRBV28 and TRBJ2-3; TRBD2 agrees at 12 bases. Germline-derived CDR1 and CDR2 are MDHEN and SYDVKM. Germline trimming cut 6 bases from V and 5 bases from J; bases unmatched to any gene: 3. This CDR3 has 14 amino acids. This CDR3 is CASSLAGGGDTQYF. As DNA, the CDR3 is TGTGCCAGCAGCCTAGCGGGGGGGGGAGATACGCAGTATTTT.